The sequence of this T cell receptor (beta chain) was determined in a study of T cell repertoires in cytomegalovirus infection. Study at large: Carrying CMV and the relevant HLA type showed in public TCR beta signatures. General observations from the study: Dominant in the ex vivo response were TCR beta clonotypes restricted by HLA-C and specific for CMV.

Germline CDR1 SGHAT, CDR2 FQDESV (reference sequence). The CDR3 loop spans 13 amino acids. Trimming stripped 3 bases from V and 4 bases from J, with 9 bases between. TCRdb analysed the reads with MiXCR anew, one entry per CDR3 protein. The top ten hold about 13% of the sample, which has about 530,000 distinct CDR3 sequences, around a quarter seen once. This clonotype was seen a handful of times. Its antigen is unidentified. The specimen was PBMCs. The TCR was taken from a human donor in good health (CMV status not recorded). Some clones in this sample may be carry-over from other donors' samples. The chain combines TRBV11-1 with TRBJ2-5; no clear D gene. CDR3 sequence reads: CASSFGQRETQYF. For the CDR3, the DNA is TGTGCCAGCAGCTTTGGTCAGCGAGAGACCCAGTACTTC.